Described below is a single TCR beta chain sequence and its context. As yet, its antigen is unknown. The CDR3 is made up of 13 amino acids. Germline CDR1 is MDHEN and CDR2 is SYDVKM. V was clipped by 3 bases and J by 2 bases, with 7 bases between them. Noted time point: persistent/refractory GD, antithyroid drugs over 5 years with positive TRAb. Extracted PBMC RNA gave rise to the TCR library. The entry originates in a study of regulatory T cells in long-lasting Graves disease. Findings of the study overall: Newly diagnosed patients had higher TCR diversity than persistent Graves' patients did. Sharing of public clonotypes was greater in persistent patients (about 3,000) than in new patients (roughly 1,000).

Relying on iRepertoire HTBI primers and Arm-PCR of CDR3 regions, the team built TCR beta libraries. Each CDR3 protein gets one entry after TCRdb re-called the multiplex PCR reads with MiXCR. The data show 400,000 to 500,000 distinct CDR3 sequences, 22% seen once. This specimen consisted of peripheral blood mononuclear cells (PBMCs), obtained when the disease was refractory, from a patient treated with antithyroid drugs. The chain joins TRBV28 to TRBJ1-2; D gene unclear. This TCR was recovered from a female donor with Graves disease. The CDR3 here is CASSFTTNYGYTF. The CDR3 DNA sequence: TGTGCCAGCAGTTTCACAACAAACTATGGCTACACCTTC.